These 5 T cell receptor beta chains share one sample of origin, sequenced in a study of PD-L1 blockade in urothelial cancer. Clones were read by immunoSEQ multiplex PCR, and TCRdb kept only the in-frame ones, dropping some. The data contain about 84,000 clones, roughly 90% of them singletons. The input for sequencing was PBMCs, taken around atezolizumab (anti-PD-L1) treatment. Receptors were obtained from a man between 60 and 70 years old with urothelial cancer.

CDR3 loop: CASSLEPPYEQYF. The CDR3 nucleotides are TGTGCCAGCAGCTTAGAGCCACCCTACGAGCAGTACTTC. The chain joins TRBV7-2 to TRBJ2-7; D uncertain. This CDR3 is built from 13 residues. CDR1 is SGHTA and CDR2 is FQGNSA in the germline V gene. V lost 1 base and J 2 bases, leaving 6 bases between the germline ends.

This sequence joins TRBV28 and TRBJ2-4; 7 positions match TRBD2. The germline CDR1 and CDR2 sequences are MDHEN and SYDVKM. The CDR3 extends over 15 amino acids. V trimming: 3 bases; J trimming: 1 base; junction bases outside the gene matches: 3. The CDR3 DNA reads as TGTGCCAGCAGTTTCAGGGACTATGCCAAAAACATTCAGTACTTC. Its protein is CASSFRDYAKNIQYF.

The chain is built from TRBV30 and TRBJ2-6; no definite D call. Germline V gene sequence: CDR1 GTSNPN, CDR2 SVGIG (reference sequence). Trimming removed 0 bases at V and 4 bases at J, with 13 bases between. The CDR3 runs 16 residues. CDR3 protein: CAWSVGRHTGANVLTF. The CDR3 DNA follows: TGTGCCTGGAGTGTAGGTAGACATACGGGGGCCAACGTCCTGACTTTC.

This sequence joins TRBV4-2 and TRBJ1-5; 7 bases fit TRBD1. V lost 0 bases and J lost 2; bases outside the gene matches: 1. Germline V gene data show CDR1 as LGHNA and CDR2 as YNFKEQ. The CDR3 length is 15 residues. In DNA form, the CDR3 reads TGTGCCAGCAGCCAAGACGACAGGGGCAATCAGCCCCAGCATTTT. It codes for CASSQDDRGNQPQHF.

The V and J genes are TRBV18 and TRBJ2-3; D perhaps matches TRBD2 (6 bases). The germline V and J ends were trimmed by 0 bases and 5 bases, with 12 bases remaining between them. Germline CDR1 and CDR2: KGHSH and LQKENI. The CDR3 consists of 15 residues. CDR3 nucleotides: TGTGCCAGCTCACCACCTCGGGGGAGCGAAGATACGCAGTATTTT. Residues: CASSPPRGSEDTQYF. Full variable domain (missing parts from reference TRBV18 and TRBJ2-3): NAGVMQNPRHLVRRRGQEARLRCSPMKGHSHVYWYRQLPEEGLKFMVYLQKENIIDESGMPKERFSAEFPKEGPSILRIQQVVRGDSAAYFCASSPPRGSEDTQYFGPGTRLTVL.